The sequence of this TCR beta chain was determined in a study of blood T cell repertoires in COVID-19. As for the study in general: Samples taken during acute and convalescent COVID-19 were collected in the United States, Italy and Spain. The analysed material was cDNA or gDNA that came from T cells, B-cell-depleted T cells, or PBMCs.

CDR1 and CDR2 (germline): MNHEY, SVGAGI. CDR3 length: 12 residues. Between the trimmed V and J ends, which lost 6 bases and 8 bases, there was a span of 13 bases. Here immunoSEQ multiplex PCR was the method, and the copy in TCRdb shows in-frame clones only, minus some. The table records some 190,000 clones, just over 85% of them present only once. This chain links TRBV6-5 with TRBJ1-2; the D is unclear. The material sequenced was peripheral blood. The TCR originated in a man younger than 30 with active or convalescent COVID-19. Here the CDR3 reads CASRRDPEGYTF. In DNA, the CDR3 is TGTGCCAGCAGAAGAGACCCGGAGGGCTACACCTTC.